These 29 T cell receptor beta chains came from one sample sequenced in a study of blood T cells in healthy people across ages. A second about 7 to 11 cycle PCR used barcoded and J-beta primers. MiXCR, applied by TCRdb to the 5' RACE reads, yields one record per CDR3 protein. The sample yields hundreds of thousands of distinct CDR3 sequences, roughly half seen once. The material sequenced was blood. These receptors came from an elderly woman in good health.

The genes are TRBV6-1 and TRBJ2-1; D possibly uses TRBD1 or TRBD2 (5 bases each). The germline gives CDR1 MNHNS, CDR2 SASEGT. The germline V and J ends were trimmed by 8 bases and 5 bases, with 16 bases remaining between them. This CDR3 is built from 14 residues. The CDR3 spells CASEGFNLNNEQFF. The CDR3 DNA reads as TGTGCCAGCGAGGGGTTTAACCTTAACAATGAGCAGTTCTTC.

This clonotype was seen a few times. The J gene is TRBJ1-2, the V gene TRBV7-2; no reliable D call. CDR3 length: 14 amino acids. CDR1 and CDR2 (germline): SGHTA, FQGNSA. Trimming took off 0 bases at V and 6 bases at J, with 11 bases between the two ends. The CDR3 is CASSLALGGNGYTF. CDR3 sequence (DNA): TGTGCCAGCAGCTTAGCGCTGGGAGGGAATGGCTACACCTTC.

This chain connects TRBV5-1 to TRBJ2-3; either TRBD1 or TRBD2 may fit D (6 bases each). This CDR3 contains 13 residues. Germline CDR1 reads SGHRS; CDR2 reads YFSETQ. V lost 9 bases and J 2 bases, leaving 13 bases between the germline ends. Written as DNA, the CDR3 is TGCGCCACCGGACAGCGGGCCACAGATACGCAGTATTTT. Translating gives CATGQRATDTQYF.

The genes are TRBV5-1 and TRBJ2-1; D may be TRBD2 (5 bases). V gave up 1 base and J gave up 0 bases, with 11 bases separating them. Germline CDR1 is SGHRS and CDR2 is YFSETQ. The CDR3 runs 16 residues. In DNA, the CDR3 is TGCGCCAGCAGCTTGTCTCGGAGCGGCTCCTACAATGAGCAGTTCTTC. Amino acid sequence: CASSLSRSGSYNEQFF.

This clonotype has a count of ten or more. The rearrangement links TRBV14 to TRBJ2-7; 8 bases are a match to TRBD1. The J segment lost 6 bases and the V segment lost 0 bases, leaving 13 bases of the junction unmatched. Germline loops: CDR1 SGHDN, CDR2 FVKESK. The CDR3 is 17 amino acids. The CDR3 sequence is CASSQDDRTGQGSEQYF. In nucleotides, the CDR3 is TGTGCCAGCAGCCAAGATGACAGGACAGGGCAAGGGTCCGAGCAGTACTTC. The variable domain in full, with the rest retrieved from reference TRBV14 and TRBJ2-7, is EAGVTQFPSHSVIEKGQTVTLRCDPISGHDNLYWYRRVMGKEIKFLLHFVKESKQDESGMPNNRFLAERTGGTYSTLKVQPAELEDSGVYFCASSQDDRTGQGSEQYFGPGTRLTVT.

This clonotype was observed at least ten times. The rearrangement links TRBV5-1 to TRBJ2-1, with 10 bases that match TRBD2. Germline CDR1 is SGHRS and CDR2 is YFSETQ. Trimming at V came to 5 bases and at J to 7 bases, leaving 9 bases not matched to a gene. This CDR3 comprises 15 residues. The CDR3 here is CASRPSGRAVNEQFF. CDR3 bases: TGCGCCAGCAGGCCAAGCGGGAGGGCCGTAAATGAGCAGTTCTTC.

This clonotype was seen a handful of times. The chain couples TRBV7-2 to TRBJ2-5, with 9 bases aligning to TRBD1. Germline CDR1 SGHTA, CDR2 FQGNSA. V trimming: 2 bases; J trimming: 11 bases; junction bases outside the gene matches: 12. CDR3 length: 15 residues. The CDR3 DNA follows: TGTGCCAGCAGCTTAAGACAGGGGGGCGTCGGTGAGCAGTACTTC. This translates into CASSLRQGGVGEQYF.

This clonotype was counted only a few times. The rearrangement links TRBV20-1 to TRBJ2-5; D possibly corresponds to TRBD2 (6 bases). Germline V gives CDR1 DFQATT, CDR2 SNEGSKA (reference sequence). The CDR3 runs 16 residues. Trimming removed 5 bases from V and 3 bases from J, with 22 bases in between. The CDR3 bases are TGCAGTGCTGGTCCAATAGCGGCGACTACTAAAGAGACCCAGTACTTC. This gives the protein CSAGPIAATTKETQYF.

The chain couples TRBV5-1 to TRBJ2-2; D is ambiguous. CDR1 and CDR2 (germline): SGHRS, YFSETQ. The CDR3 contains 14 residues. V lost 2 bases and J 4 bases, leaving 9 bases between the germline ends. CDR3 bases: TGCGCCAGCAGCTTTGACTCTTTCACCGGGGAGCTGTTTTTT. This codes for CASSFDSFTGELFF.

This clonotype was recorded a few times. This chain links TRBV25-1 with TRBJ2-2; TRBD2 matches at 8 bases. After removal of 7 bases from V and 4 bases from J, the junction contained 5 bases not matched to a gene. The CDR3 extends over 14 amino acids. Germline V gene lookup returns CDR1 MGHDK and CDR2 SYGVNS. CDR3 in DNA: TGTGCCAGCATACGGGAGGGGAGCACCGGGGAGCTGTTTTTT. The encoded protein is CASIREGSTGELFF.

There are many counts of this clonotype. DNA for the CDR3: TGTGCCAGCAGTGAACAGTTATGGGGACCTTACAATGAGCAGTTCTTC. It codes for CASSEQLWGPYNEQFF. The chain uses TRBV2 and TRBJ2-1, with D perhaps assigned TRBD1 or TRBD2 (5 bases each). The CDR3 loop spans 16 amino acids. The germline gives CDR1 SNHLY, CDR2 FYNNEI. With 2 bases removed from V and 4 bases from J, the gap between germline ends came to 15 bases.

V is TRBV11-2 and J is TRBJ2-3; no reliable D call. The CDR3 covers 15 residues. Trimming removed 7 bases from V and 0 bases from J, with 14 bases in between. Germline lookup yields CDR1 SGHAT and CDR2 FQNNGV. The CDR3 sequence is CASNQALTSTDTQYF. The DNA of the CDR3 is TGTGCCAGCAACCAGGCACTAACTAGCACAGATACGCAGTATTTT.

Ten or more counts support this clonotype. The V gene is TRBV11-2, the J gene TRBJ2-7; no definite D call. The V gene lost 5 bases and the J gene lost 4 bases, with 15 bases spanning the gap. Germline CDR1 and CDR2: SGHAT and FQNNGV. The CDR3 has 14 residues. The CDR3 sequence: CASSPGPPTYEQYF. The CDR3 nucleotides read TGTGCCAGCAGCCCCGGGCCCCCGACTTACGAGCAGTACTTC. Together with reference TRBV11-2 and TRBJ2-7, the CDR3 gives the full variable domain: EAGVAQSPRYKIIEKRQSVAFWCNPISGHATLYWYQQILGQGPKLLIQFQNNGVVDDSQLPKDRFSAERLKGVDSTLKIQPAKLEDSAVYLCASSPGPPTYEQYFGPGTRLTVT.

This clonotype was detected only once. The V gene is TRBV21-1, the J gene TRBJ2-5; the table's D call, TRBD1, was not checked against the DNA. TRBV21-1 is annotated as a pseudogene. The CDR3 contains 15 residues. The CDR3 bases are TGTGCCAGCACCCCAATTTGCAGGGCGCAAGAGACCCAGTACTTC. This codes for CASTPICRAQETQYF.

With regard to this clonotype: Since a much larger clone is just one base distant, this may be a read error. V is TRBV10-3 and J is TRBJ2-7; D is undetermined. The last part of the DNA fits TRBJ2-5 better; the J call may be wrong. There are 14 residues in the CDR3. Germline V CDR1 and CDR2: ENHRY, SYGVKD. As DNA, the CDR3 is TGTGCCATCAGTGAGGCGGTGGGAACCGAGACCCAGTACTTC. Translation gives CAISEAVGTETQYF.

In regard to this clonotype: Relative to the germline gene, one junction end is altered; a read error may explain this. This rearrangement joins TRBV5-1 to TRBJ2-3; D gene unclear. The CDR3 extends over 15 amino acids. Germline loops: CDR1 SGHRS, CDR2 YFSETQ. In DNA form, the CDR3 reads TGCGCCAGCAGCCTAATAGGTATCGGCACGGATACGCAGTATTTT. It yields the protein CASSLIGIGTDTQYF.

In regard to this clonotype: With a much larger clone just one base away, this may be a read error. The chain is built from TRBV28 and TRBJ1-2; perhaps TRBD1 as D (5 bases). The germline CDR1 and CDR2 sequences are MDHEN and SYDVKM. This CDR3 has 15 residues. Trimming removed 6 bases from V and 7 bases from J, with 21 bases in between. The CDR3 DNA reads TGTGCCAGCAGCTACCCGGGACGGGGGAAGTCTGGCTACACCTTC. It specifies CASSYPGRGKSGYTF.

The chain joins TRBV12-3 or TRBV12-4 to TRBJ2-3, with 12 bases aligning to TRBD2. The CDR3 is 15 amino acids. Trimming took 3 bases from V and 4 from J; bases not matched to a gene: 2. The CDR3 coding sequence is TGTGCCAGCAGTTTCCGACTAGCGGGAGCAGATACGCAGTATTTT. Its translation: CASSFRLAGADTQYF.

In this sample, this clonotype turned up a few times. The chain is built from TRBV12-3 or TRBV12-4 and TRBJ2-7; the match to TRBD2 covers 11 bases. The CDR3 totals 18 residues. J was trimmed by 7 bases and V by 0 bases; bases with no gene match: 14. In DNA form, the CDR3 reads TGTGCCAGCAGTTTAGCGAGTAGCGGGAGGGCCGGGTACAATGAGCAGTACTTC. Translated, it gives CASSLASSGRAGYNEQYF.

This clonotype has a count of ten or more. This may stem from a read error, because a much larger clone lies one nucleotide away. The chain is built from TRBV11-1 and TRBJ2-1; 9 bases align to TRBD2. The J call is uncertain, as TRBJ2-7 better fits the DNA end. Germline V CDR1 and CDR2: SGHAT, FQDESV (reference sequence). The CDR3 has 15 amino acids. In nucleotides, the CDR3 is TGTGCCAGCAGCTCGACTAGCGGCGACTACAATGAGCAGTACTTC. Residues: CASSSTSGDYNEQYF.

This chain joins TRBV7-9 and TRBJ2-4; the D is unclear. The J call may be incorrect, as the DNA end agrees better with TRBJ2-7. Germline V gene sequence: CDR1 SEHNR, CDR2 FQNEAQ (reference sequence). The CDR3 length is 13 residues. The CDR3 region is CASSSRANYEQYF. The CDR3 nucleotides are TGTGCCAGCAGCTCCCGGGCCAACTACGAGCAGTACTTC.

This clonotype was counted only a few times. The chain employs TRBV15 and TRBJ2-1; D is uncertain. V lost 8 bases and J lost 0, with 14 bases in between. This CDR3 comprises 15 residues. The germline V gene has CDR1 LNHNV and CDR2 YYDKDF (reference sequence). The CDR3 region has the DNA TGTGCCACCTGCGCGCGACCGAGCTCCTACAATGAGCAGTTCTTC. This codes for CATCARPSSYNEQFF.

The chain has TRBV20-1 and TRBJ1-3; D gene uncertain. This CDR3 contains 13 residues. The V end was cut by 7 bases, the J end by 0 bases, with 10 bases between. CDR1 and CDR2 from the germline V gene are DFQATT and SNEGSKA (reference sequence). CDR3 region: CSGRGSSGNTIYF. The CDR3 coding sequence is TGCAGTGGCCGCGGTAGCTCTGGAAACACCATATATTTT.

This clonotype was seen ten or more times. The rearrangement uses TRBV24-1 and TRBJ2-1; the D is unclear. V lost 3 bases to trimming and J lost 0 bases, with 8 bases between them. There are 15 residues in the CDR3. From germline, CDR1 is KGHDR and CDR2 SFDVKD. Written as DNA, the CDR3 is TGTGCCACCAGTGATGACAAGAGCTCCTACAATGAGCAGTTCTTC. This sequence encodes CATSDDKSSYNEQFF.

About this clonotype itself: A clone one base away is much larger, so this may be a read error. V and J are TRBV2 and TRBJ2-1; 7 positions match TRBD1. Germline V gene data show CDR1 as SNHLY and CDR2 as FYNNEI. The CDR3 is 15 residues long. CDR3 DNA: TGTGCCAGCAGCCCCCGAACAGGGGCCTTCGGTGAGCGGTTCTTC. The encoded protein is CASSPRTGAFGERFF.

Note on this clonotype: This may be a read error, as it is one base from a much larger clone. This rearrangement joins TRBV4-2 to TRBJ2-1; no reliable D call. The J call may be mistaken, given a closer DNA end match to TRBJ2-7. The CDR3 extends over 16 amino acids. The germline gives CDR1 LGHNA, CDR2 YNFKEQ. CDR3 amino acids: CASSQEEGENYNEQYF. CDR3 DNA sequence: TGTGCCAGCAGCCAAGAGGAAGGAGAGAACTACAATGAGCAGTACTTC.

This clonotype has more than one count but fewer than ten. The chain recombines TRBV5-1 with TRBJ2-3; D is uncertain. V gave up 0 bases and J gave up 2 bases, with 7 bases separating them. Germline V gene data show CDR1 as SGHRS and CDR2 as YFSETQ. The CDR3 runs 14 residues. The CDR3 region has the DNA TGCGCCAGCAGCTTGGGGGGAACCACAGATACGCAGTATTTT. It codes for CASSLGGTTDTQYF.

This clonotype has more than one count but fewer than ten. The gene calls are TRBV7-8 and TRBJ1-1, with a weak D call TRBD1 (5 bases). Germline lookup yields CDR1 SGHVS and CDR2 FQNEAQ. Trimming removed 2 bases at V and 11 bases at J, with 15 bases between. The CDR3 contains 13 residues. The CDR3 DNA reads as TGTGCCAGCAGCTTAAGGGGAGGGGACGTGGCTTTCTTT. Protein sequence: CASSLRGGDVAFF.

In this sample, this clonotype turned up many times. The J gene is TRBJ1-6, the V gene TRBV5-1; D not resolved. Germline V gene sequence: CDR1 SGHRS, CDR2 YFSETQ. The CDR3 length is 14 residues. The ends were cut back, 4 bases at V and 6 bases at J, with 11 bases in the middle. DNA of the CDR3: TGCGCCAGCAGCCCGACCGGTTCTAATTCACCCCTCCACTTT. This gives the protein CASSPTGSNSPLHF.